The T cell receptor beta chain described here comes from a study of blood T cell repertoires in COVID-19 (dated by TCRdb to the early 2020s). Context from the whole study: Samples from collaborators originated in the United States, Italy and Spain and spanned both the acute and convalescent phases of COVID-19. The material from the prospective study consisted of cDNA or gDNA derived from T cells, B-cell-depleted T cells, or PBMCs. Nearly every sample came with metadata listing a de-identified subject ID, COVID-19 status, age in years and sex. HLA class I and class II types, where available, came from metadata supplied by the sample provider rather than from assay-based typing. Samples were obtained from the ongoing ImmuneRACE study (first 160 participants) and from some 1,300 subjects provided by 6 global collaborators. Deeply sampled blood TCRbeta repertoires from subjects exposed to, actively infected with, or recovered from COVID-19 were included in the dataset. A freely available public database, intended as a resource for researchers studying the immune response to SARS-CoV-2, is where the repertoires were released.

Notes on this clone: The specificity of this receptor is unknown. Base qualities are not recorded, but no much larger clone differs from it by a single base.

TCRbeta CDR3 regions were amplified from genomic DNA using the immunoSEQ Assay, a bias-controlled multiplex PCR. Per the original workflow: The number of nucleated cells in each sample was estimated from the amplification of reference gene primers within the assay. To quantify the absolute abundance of each unique TCRbeta CDR3 rearrangement, sequence reads were collapsed and filtered. For each sample, productive Simpson clonality was calculated as the square root of Simpson's diversity index across productive rearrangements. This is the immuneACCESS table as TCRdb keeps it, with only in-frame sequences that have V and J called. A part of the clones is gone; compared with another copy, unresolved V genes explain less than half, and the rest is unexplained. The DNA gave D and trimming, while V, J and clone size come from that table. The sample table holds about 110,000 clones, of which less than 90% were seen once. 4.2% of the sample is held by the ten biggest clonotypes.

Paper-wide results and their limitations: How much clinical and demographic metadata was included differed by source and by participant, and the metadata was provided uncurated.

CDR1 and CDR2 are drawn from the germline V gene: KGHSH, LQKENI. Reading from cysteine to phenylalanine, the CDR3 counts 16 amino acids. Of the read, only the CDR3 DNA is kept; its 48 bases are in frame from base 1. V and J lose 0 bases and 2 bases, and a span of 8 bases separates them. Each collaborating institution followed its own protocols to collect whole blood in K2EDTA tubes. For TCRbeta analysis, collaborator samples were shipped as frozen whole blood, as isolated PBMCs, or as DNA extracted from either sample type. This chain is built from TRBV18 and TRBJ2-6; TRBD1 is a weak D gene call, 5 bases matching. The source is a human donor in a cohort sampled during active COVID-19. The specimen was peripheral blood. CDR3 reads: CASSPPEGAGANVLTF. The nucleotide sequence reads TGTGCCAGCTCACCACCTGAAGGGGCTGGGGCCAACGTCCTGACTTTC.